Each of the 7 T cell receptor beta chains below was sequenced from the same sample in a study of T cells in Graves' hyperthyroidism and ophthalmopathy. RNA transcripts served as the template for amplifying TCR beta CDR3 regions. Using the HTBI primer set, a first-round RT-PCR was run on the TCR CDR3. TCRdb re-called the multiplex PCR reads with MiXCR, one entry per CDR3 protein. Among about 600,000 distinct CDR3 sequences, approximately 15% were seen once, and the ten largest hold 3% to 4%. Sequenced: blood. Receptors originate from a woman between 35 and 50 years old with Graves' ophthalmopathy.

The J gene is TRBJ2-5, the V gene TRBV3-1; 9 bases match TRBD1. Germline CDR1 is LGHDT and CDR2 is YNNKEL (reference sequence). V shed 4 bases, J shed 5 bases, and the junction held 8 bases outside the gene matches. The CDR3 sequence is 15 residues long. The CDR3: CASSPRTGVGETQYF. In DNA form, the CDR3 reads TGTGCCAGCAGCCCGCGGACAGGGGTGGGCGAGACCCAGTACTTC.

This clonotype was seen only a few times. This chain joins TRBV2 and TRBJ2-3; D is unresolved. Germline V lookup: CDR1 SNHLY, CDR2 FYNNEI. The CDR3 spans 15 residues. The V and J ends lost 8 bases and 4 bases respectively, with 19 bases between them. CDR3 sequence (DNA): TGTGCCAGCCAACACGAGGCCCTGGTGGCAGATACGCAGTATTTT. This codes for CASQHEALVADTQYF.

This clonotype appeared a few times. CDR3: CASSLVRGYSFGTDTQYF. For the CDR3, the DNA is TGTGCCAGCAGCTTAGTGAGGGGGTATAGCTTTGGCACAGATACGCAGTATTTT. V and J are TRBV7-2 and TRBJ2-3, with D possibly matching TRBD1 (6 bases). From germline, CDR1 is SGHTA and CDR2 FQGNSA. The CDR3 covers 18 residues. The V end was cut by 1 base, the J end by 1 base, with 18 bases between.

This clonotype was recorded at least ten times. The chain employs TRBV18 and TRBJ2-2; a possible D gene is TRBD1 (6 bases). Germline V gene sequence: CDR1 KGHSH, CDR2 LQKENI. CDR3 length: 15 amino acids. The germline V and J ends were trimmed by 6 bases and 4 bases, with 15 bases remaining between them. CDR3 region: CASSRTAQGTGELFF. The CDR3 bases are TGTGCCAGCTCGCGGACAGCCCAGGGCACCGGGGAGCTGTTTTTT.

This clonotype has just a few counts. This chain joins TRBV6-2 or TRBV6-3 and TRBJ1-4, with a weak D call TRBD1 (6 bases). Trimming cost V 3 bases and J 2 bases, with 10 bases left between them. The length of the CDR3 is 15 residues. CDR1 is MNHEY, CDR2 SVGEGT, per germline. The CDR3 is CASSYTGSTNEKLFF. The CDR3 region has the DNA TGTGCCAGCAGTTATACAGGGAGCACTAATGAAAAACTGTTTTTT.

In this sample, this clonotype turned up many times. The chain joins TRBV2 to TRBJ2-5, with 9 bases identical to TRBD1. After removal of 0 bases from V and 8 bases from J, the junction contained 7 bases not matched to a gene. Germline values: CDR1 SNHLY, CDR2 FYNNEI. This CDR3 comprises 15 residues. The CDR3 spells CASSEAAPGQGTQYF. The CDR3, as DNA: TGTGCCAGCAGTGAAGCGGCTCCGGGACAGGGAACCCAGTACTTC.

This clonotype was observed many times. The chain carries TRBV5-6 and TRBJ1-5; 8 nucleotides line up with TRBD1. V was pared by 3 bases and J by 2 bases, with 7 bases of the junction left unmatched. Germline lookup yields CDR1 SGHDT and CDR2 YYEEEE. The length of the CDR3 is 16 residues. The CDR3 region has the DNA TGTGCCAGCAGCTACCAGGGGGCAGGTGGCAATCAGCCCCAGCATTTT. Translating gives CASSYQGAGGNQPQHF.